A single sample gave rise to the 9 T cell receptor beta chains below, sequenced in a study of Ad26.COV2.S vaccination and SARS-CoV-2 variants (dated by TCRdb to the early 2020s). The treatment or condition label of this sample denotes: some 20 received Ad26.COV2.S at low or high dose, single or two shots; several received placebo; per-sample allocation not given. For vaccine and placebo recipients, repertoires were sequenced using samples collected on day 63 after the first injection. Libraries were built with the immunoSEQ multiplex PCR assay. TCRdb obtained this table from immuneACCESS and retained in-frame rearrangements with V and J assigned. These tables miss some clones; where compared with another copy, unresolved V genes account for less than half of the shortfall, and the remainder is unexplained. The sample table holds some 340,000 clones, of which around four fifths were seen once. Together, the top ten hold roughly 2% of the sample.

Specimen: peripheral blood, collected in a trial of Ad26.COV2.S vaccine versus placebo. The receptors stem from a person between 18 and 60 years old who received the Ad26.COV2.S COVID-19 vaccine or a placebo.

The J gene is TRBJ2-2, the V gene TRBV9; 11 bases are shared with TRBD2. With V trimmed by 3 bases and J by 7 bases, 11 bases remained unmatched. The CDR3 is 17 amino acids. CDR1 is SGDLS and CDR2 is YYNGEE in the germline V gene. The CDR3 coding sequence is TGTGCCAGCAGCGCCCTAGCGGGGGGTGATTGGGACGGGGAGCTGTTTTTT. This translates into CASSALAGGDWDGELFF.

The chain carries TRBV7-6 and TRBJ1-6; D may be TRBD1 (6 bases). Trimming removed 5 bases at V and 10 bases at J, with 24 bases between. CDR3 length: 17 residues. Germline assignment: CDR1 SGHVS and CDR2 FNYEAQ. This CDR3 is CASSPKPGQGQDSPLHF. The CDR3 bases are TGTGCCAGCAGCCCTAAACCCGGGCAGGGGCAGGACTCACCCCTCCACTTT.

This clone was observed once. This rearrangement joins TRBV5-6 to TRBJ1-5, with D maybe TRBD1 (5 bases). This CDR3 has 13 amino acids. V lost 4 bases to trimming and J lost 3 bases, with 8 bases between them. The germline gives CDR1 SGHDT, CDR2 YYEEEE. The CDR3 DNA reads as TGTGCCAGCAGCCCAGGGAACAATCAGCCCCAGCATTTT. This encodes CASSPGNNQPQHF.

The chain has TRBV28 and TRBJ1-5; 9 nucleotides line up with TRBD1. CDR1 is MDHEN, CDR2 SYDVKM, per germline. V shed 6 bases and J 2 bases; nucleotides not matched to a gene: 2. CDR3 size: 14 residues. The CDR3 nucleotides are TGTGCCAGCAGAAGGACAGGGGGCAATCAGCCCCAGCATTTT. Residues: CASRRTGGNQPQHF.

The genes are TRBV28 and TRBJ1-5; tentative D call: TRBD1 (6 bases). Germline V gives CDR1 MDHEN, CDR2 SYDVKM. This CDR3 has 15 residues. V lost 3 bases and J lost 6, with 15 bases in between. The CDR3 sequence is CASSLGSGVGQPQHF. CDR3 coding DNA: TGTGCCAGCAGTTTGGGGTCAGGGGTTGGTCAGCCCCAGCATTTT.

V and J are TRBV10-1 and TRBJ2-5, with D uncertain. This CDR3 is 12 amino acids long. Trimming left V 2 bases short and J 7 bases short, with 8 bases between. Germline lookup yields CDR1 WNHNN and CDR2 SYGVQD (reference sequence). The CDR3 loop reads CASSEGMGTQYF. CDR3 sequence (DNA): TGCGCCAGCAGTGAGGGGATGGGGACCCAGTACTTC.

This clone came up once. V is TRBV7-8 and J is TRBJ1-1; D possibly corresponds to TRBD1 (6 bases). CDR1 and CDR2 (germline): SGHVS, FQNEAQ. V dropped 1 base and J dropped 4 bases, with 16 bases sitting between them. This CDR3 has 16 residues. CDR3 residues: CASSLVRPGVGTEAFF. The CDR3 bases are TGTGCCAGCAGCTTAGTTCGTCCAGGGGTGGGCACTGAAGCTTTCTTT. The full variable domain, rest sourced from reference TRBV7-8 and TRBJ1-1, is GAGVSQSPRYKVAKRGQDVALRCDPISGHVSLFWYQQALGQGPEFLTYFQNEAQLDKSGLPSDRFFAERPEGSVSTLKIQRTQQEDSAVYLCASSLVRPGVGTEAFFGQGTRLTVV.

The J gene is TRBJ2-7, the V gene TRBV10-2; D is perhaps TRBD1 (5 bases). CDR3 length equals 12 residues. Germline V gene data show CDR1 as WSHSY and CDR2 as SAAADI. V was pared by 7 bases and J by 5 bases, with 12 bases between. The CDR3 bases are TGCGCCAGCACTGGCAGGGTTCACGAGCAGTACTTC. It translates to CASTGRVHEQYF.

This chain links TRBV6-6 with TRBJ1-2, with D hard to call. V lost 0 bases to trimming and J lost 5 bases, with 10 bases between them. There are 14 residues in the CDR3. The germline CDR1 and CDR2 sequences are MNHNY and SVGAGI (reference sequence). The CDR3: CASSYSMADYGYTF. The CDR3 DNA reads as TGTGCCAGCAGTTACTCGATGGCGGATTATGGCTACACCTTC.